The T cell receptor beta chain described here comes from a study of shared clonotypes between healthy human individuals (dated by TCRdb to about 2020). For the study in its entirety: The cohort included a few men and two women between 18 and 49 years of age. The study deeply sequenced blood TCR repertoires of roughly five healthy adults to estimate repertoire size and the extent of clonotype sharing between individuals. For each donor, CD4 naive and CD4 memory were each run on three plates, CD8 naive on two plates, and CD8 memory on one plate. Per donor, leukapheresis produced somewhere between about 0.94 and 9.5 billion PBMCs. Different laboratories and diverse techniques were used to prepare libraries and sequence TCR repertoires, to increase sequencing depth and limit assay-specific biases.

Concerning this clone: This clone's antigen is unknown. One base away there is no much larger clone; base qualities are not given.

Study-wide findings and limitations: Because the study included a small number of donors, the genetic and exposure-history diversity represented was limited. Pairwise subsampling indicated that sequencing depth was expected to affect the degree of clonotype sharing among donors. When several donors were compared, the shared fraction of clonotypes was about 5% for naive CD4, 3.5% to 4% for naive CD8, 2.3% for memory CD4, and 0.3% to 0.5% for memory CD8. Rarefaction of sorted-subset datasets indicated incomplete sequencing despite the large sequencing depth. Clonotypes shared by all four sorted-subset donors showed higher generation probabilities than non-shared clonotypes. Only blood was sampled, and tissue TCR repertoires likely differ from those in blood. Estimated clonotype richness was generally larger for naive than for memory subsets.

Healthy HIV-negative adults with no recently reported acute infections or vaccinations were included as donors. Every donor was a Caucasian adult living in Nashville, Tennessee, USA. CD4+ T cells were enriched by magnetic negative selection, after which naive cells were positively selected on CD45RA and the negative fraction was taken as the memory subset. Blood was collected by leukapheresis, and PBMCs were isolated by Ficoll-Histopaque density gradient centrifugation and then cryopreserved in liquid nitrogen vapor phase. Analytical flow cytometry was used to check the purity and quantity of every magnetically sorted T cell population. From each sorted fraction, genomic DNA was isolated and quantified by UV absorbance on a Nanodrop 2000c. Using the deep immunoSEQ assay, multiplex PCR amplified TCR CDR3 regions from genomic DNA. For each cell subset, the extracted genomic DNA was distributed evenly across all wells of several immunoSEQ 96-well plates, and each plate served as one replicate. For sorted subsets, 200 to 250 ng genomic DNA, equal to tens of thousands of T cell genomes, was loaded into each replicate PCR. Purified libraries were quantified with a Qubit 3.0 fluorometer, sized on a Bioanalyzer 2100, and re-quantified with the KAPA Library Quantification kit. Every immunoSEQ 96-well plate was sequenced on a separate single-read 150-cycle Illumina NextSeq 550 flow cell. The authors' pipeline ran thus. Because the immunoSEQ output held only junctional sequences and lacked quality scores, the filtering could not match the filtering applied to full-length reads. Sequences were annotated with PyIR, a Python wrapper for IgBLAST v1.9, and V/J genes and CDR3 were assigned using IMGT germline references. Any read was removed if the V/J assignment was weak (E-value above 1e-6), the CDR3 was missing, or the read contained stop codons, out-of-frame junctions, or ambiguous translated residues. V3J clonotypes were defined as sequences sharing an identical inferred V gene, J gene, and CDR3 amino acid sequence. Percentage overlap between repertoires was calculated by dividing the number of shared unique clonotypes by the size of the smaller repertoire. Repertoire richness was assessed with RTK rarefaction, the Chao1 estimator, and Recon v2.1 estimates of unobserved clonotypes. Generation probabilities were computed with OLGA for all TCRbeta clonotypes obtained by the gDNA method from several donors. TCRdb took over this immuneACCESS table, retaining in-frame rearrangements with V and J assigned. Such tables are incomplete; in checked studies, under half of the missing clones stem from an unresolved V gene, and the remainder is unexplained. V, J and clone size are taken as reported in that table, and D and trimming were inferred from the DNA itself. This sample has 1,400,000 or so clones in its table, and approximately 98.5% of those were observed once. Of the sample, 0.36% is held by the ten largest clones.

Based on the germline V gene, the CDR1 and CDR2 sequences are SGHRS and YFSETQ. V and J are truncated by 4 bases and 3 bases respectively, leaving an intervening sequence of 13 bases. The CDR3, from cysteine to phenylalanine, totals 14 residues. CDR3 DNA is the only sequence kept; it has 42 bases, read in frame from the first base. The rearranged segments are TRBV5-1 and TRBJ1-1; TRBD1 is a weak D gene call, 5 bases matching. The sequence was collected from a man younger than 40 in good health. Sequences were obtained from naive CD4+ T cells sorted from blood. The intended sense of this specimen's cell subset or site label: CD45RA+ positively selected. The CDR3 is CASSLEGVYTEAFF. At the DNA level, the sequence is TGCGCCAGCAGCCTTGAAGGGGTGTACACTGAAGCTTTCTTT. Supplemented by the reference TRBV5-1 and TRBJ1-1 proteins around the CDR3, the complete variable domain is KAGVTQTPRYLIKTRGQQVTLSCSPISGHRSVSWYQQTPGQGLQFLFEYFSETQRNKGNFPGRFSGRQFSNSRSEMNVSTLELGDSALYLCASSLEGVYTEAFFGQGTRLTVV.